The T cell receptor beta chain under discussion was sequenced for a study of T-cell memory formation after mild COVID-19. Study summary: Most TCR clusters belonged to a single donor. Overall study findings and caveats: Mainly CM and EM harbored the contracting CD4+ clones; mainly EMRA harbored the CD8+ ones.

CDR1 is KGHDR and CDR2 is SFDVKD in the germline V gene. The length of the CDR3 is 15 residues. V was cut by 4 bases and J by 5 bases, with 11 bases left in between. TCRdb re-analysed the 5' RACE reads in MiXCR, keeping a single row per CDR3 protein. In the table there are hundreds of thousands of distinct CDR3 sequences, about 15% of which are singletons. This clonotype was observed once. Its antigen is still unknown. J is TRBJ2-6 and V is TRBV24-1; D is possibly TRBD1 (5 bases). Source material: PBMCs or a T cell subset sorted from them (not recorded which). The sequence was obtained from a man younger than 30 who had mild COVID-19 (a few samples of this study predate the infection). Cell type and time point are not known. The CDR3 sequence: CATSEGTDRANVLTF. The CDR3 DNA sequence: TGTGCCACCAGTGAAGGAACGGACAGGGCCAACGTCCTGACTTTC.